In this sample, the clone carrying this T cell receptor (beta chain) turned up many times. The data derive from a study of human T cells and chemical hapten exposure. Whole-study context: 2% DPC applied to a roughly 2 cm by roughly 2 cm arm area sensitized donors.

Noted time point: patch test 1, 2 weeks after DPC sensitization. Noted treatment: therapeutic diphenylcyclopropenone sensitization with weekly scalp DPC. It was unfractionated whole blood from which total RNA was extracted. Per the original data handling: Samples had a median of about 95,000 TCRs, ranging roughly 20,000 to 750,000. TCRdb called the RACE reads again in MiXCR, with one record for every CDR3 protein. TCRdb, rather than the study authors, made the V and J calls. This repertoire shows about 380,000 distinct CDR3 sequences, around 5% found once; its top ten account for approximately 2.1%. Specimen: whole blood, collected in connection with sensitization to the hapten diphenylcyclopropenone (DPC). The TCR was taken from a woman aged 50 to 60 with alopecia areata. Some clones in this sample may be carry-over from other donors' samples.

DNA for the CDR3: TGTGCCACCAGCAGAGGGGGGGACACAGATACGCAGTATTTT. Protein: CATSRGGDTDTQYF. The chain couples TRBV15 to TRBJ2-3, with a tentative D call TRBD2 (6 bases). Germline V gives CDR1 LNHNV, CDR2 YYDKDF (reference sequence). The ends were cut back, 1 base at V and 2 bases at J, with 7 bases in the middle. The CDR3 totals 14 residues.